The 10 T cell receptor beta chains given below trace back to one sample, sequenced in a study of graft-versus-host responses after intestinal transplantation. Which antigens these TCRs recognize remains unknown. Sequencing was performed with immunoSEQ multiplex PCR; in TCRdb, only in-frame clones are kept and a portion is missing. The table has tens of thousands of clones, 75% to 90% seen once. Sequencing was performed on unstimulated CD4+ T cells sorted from spleen or lymph node cells, taken before transplant. All receptors derive from a human donor who was the organ donor for an intestinal transplant.

The chain has TRBV5-6 and TRBJ2-6; D gene ambiguous. The CDR3 consists of 15 residues. Germline loops: CDR1 SGHDT, CDR2 YYEEEE. Trimming removed 2 bases at V and 2 bases at J, with 8 bases between. Written as DNA, the CDR3 is TGTGCCAGCAGCTTCCGGGTTGCTGGGGCCAACGTCCTGACTTTC. It yields the protein CASSFRVAGANVLTF.

In its sample, this clone was seen once. The rearrangement links TRBV6-1 to TRBJ1-5; possible D gene TRBD1, 6 bases. The CDR3 sequence is 15 residues long. Deletions cut 3 bases from V and 6 bases from J, with 15 bases between. The germline V gene encodes CDR1 MNHNS and CDR2 SASEGT. CDR3 DNA sequence: TGTGCCAGCAGTGACCCAACAGGGACGCGTCAGCCCCAGCATTTT. It specifies CASSDPTGTRQPQHF.

The CDR3 protein is CASRTGDRYSNQPQHF. The DNA of the CDR3 is TGTGCCAGTCGCACAGGGGACCGCTATAGCAATCAGCCCCAGCATTTT. The V and J genes are TRBV18 and TRBJ1-5, with TRBD1 identical over 7 bases. V shed 9 bases, J shed 0 bases, and the junction held 11 bases outside the gene matches. CDR3 length: 16 amino acids. Germline assignment: CDR1 KGHSH and CDR2 LQKENI.

V is TRBV2 and J is TRBJ2-7; perhaps TRBD1 as D (5 bases). The CDR3 covers 12 residues. Trimming left V 6 bases short and J 3 bases short, with 9 bases between. Germline V lookup: CDR1 SNHLY, CDR2 FYNNEI. The CDR3 reads CASREQVYEQYV. CDR3 in DNA: TGTGCCAGCAGGGAACAGGTCTACGAGCAGTACGTC.

The V and J genes are TRBV5-1 and TRBJ1-2; TRBD1 agrees at 7 bases. Germline trimming cut 2 bases from V and 8 bases from J; bases unmatched to any gene: 9. The CDR3 is made up of 14 amino acids. Germline V lookup: CDR1 SGHRS, CDR2 YFSETQ. The CDR3 reads CASSFDRAPGGYTF. The CDR3 DNA reads as TGCGCCAGCAGCTTCGACAGGGCCCCTGGGGGCTACACCTTC.

The J gene is TRBJ1-5, the V gene TRBV28; D call uncertain. Germline V gives CDR1 MDHEN, CDR2 SYDVKM. V gave up 5 bases and J gave up 12 bases, with 14 bases separating them. The CDR3 has 12 amino acids. The CDR3 nucleotides read TGTGCCAGCAGTACGAACGGGGTGGTCCAGCATTTT. As protein: CASSTNGVVQHF.

This chain connects TRBV28 to TRBJ1-5; 10 bases align to TRBD1. CDR1 is MDHEN, CDR2 SYDVKM, per germline. CDR3 length: 19 residues. V lost 6 bases and J lost 0; bases outside the gene matches: 14. As DNA, the CDR3 is TGTGCCAGCAGCCAACCCGACAGGGGGCTGGTATATAGCAATCAGCCCCAGCATTTT. Residues: CASSQPDRGLVYSNQPQHF.

This chain uses TRBV7-2 with TRBJ1-3; D remains unclear. CDR3 length: 14 amino acids. Germline V gene sequence: CDR1 SGHTA, CDR2 FQGNSA. Trimming pared 5 bases from V and 0 bases from J, leaving 8 bases between. CDR3 bases: TGTGCCAGCAGCGCAGGTTACTCTGGAAACACCATATATTTT. Translated, it gives CASSAGYSGNTIYF.

V is TRBV7-8 and J is TRBJ1-3; D is uncertain. This CDR3 has 13 residues. The germline V gene has CDR1 SGHVS and CDR2 FQNEAQ. Trimming pared 5 bases from V and 2 bases from J, leaving 7 bases between. CDR3 amino acids: CASSRETGNTIYF. CDR3 bases: TGTGCCAGCAGCCGGGAAACTGGAAACACCATATATTTT.

The chain is built from TRBV29-1 and TRBJ1-1; 8 bases line up with TRBD1. V shed 3 bases and J 0 bases; nucleotides not matched to a gene: 6. The CDR3 contains 15 residues. Germline values: CDR1 SQVTM, CDR2 ANQGSEA. CDR3 region: CSVDSGTGMNTEAFF. CDR3 in DNA: TGCAGCGTTGATTCCGGGACAGGCATGAACACTGAAGCTTTCTTT.